The 23 T cell receptor beta chains reported below all come from one sample, sequenced in a study of cytomegalovirus exposure and HLA in healthy donors. PCR primers comprised 60 Vbeta and 13 Jbeta primers. Libraries were prepared by immunoSEQ multiplex PCR; TCRdb keeps only in-frame clonotypes and omits some of them. This table holds 210,000 or so clones, roughly four fifths found once. Material: PBMCs. The receptors originated from a woman in her 30s in good health and CMV-seropositive.

The V gene is TRBV7-2, the J gene TRBJ2-7, with a weak D call TRBD1 (6 bases). CDR3 size: 12 residues. Germline CDR1 and CDR2: SGHTA and FQGNSA. V dropped 5 bases and J dropped 3 bases, with 8 bases sitting between them. This CDR3 reads CASSPRGYEQYF. CDR3 DNA: TGTGCCAGCAGCCCCAGGGGCTACGAGCAGTACTTC.

This clone was seen more than once but under ten times. This sequence joins TRBV4-1 and TRBJ1-3, with unresolved D. This CDR3 comprises 15 residues. Germline V CDR1 and CDR2: MGHRA, YSYEKL. The V gene lost 1 base and the J gene lost 4 bases, with 11 bases spanning the gap. As DNA, the CDR3 is TGCGCCAGCAGCCAAGGACGGGGTAACGGAAACACCATATATTTT. Its translation: CASSQGRGNGNTIYF.

The chain carries TRBV5-4 and TRBJ2-3, with 8 bases matching TRBD2. Looked up from germline, CDR1 is SGHNT and CDR2 is YYREEE (reference sequence). Trimming removed 2 bases from V and 3 bases from J; junction bases left unmatched: 8. The CDR3 runs to 16 residues. DNA of the CDR3: TGTGCCAGCAGCTTCCACCGGGGGGGCAGAACAGATACGCAGTATTTT. Its translation is CASSFHRGGRTDTQYF.

This clone showed up just a few times. The chain recombines TRBV6-6 with TRBJ1-4, with D hard to call. CDR3 length: 14 residues. Per germline, CDR1 MNHNY and CDR2 SVGAGI (reference sequence). Trimming cost V 0 bases and J 8 bases, with 10 bases left between them. The CDR3 region has the DNA TGTGCCAGCAGTTACTCACGGGTAACCGAAAAACTGTTTTTT. Residues: CASSYSRVTEKLFF.

V usage is TRBV5-3 and J usage is TRBJ2-7; 8 positions match TRBD2. TRBV5-3 is treated as an ORF (open reading frame) with a function not yet certain. Trimming took 1 base from V and 6 from J; bases not matched to a gene: 9. The CDR3 covers 15 residues. CDR3 sequence reads: CARSLRTSSTCEQYF. The CDR3 DNA is TGTGCCAGAAGCTTGAGGACTAGCTCCACTTGCGAGCAGTACTTC.

V gene TRBV7-8 combines with J gene TRBJ2-5; the match to TRBD2 covers 12 bases. Germline CDR1 and CDR2: SGHVS and FQNEAQ. The CDR3 runs to 16 residues. Trimming at V came to 5 bases and at J to 2 bases, leaving 6 bases not matched to a gene. The CDR3 region is CASSPPTSGGQETQYF. Written as DNA, the CDR3 is TGTGCCAGCAGCCCCCCGACTAGCGGGGGTCAAGAGACCCAGTACTTC.

Here the CDR3 reads CASSLYRESYTF. CDR3 coding DNA: TGTGCCAGTAGTCTATACAGGGAGAGCTACACCTTC. The genes are TRBV19 and TRBJ1-2; weak D call: TRBD1 (6 bases). V was trimmed by 5 bases and J by 9 bases, leaving 13 bases between them. In germline, CDR1 is LNHDA, CDR2 SQIVND (reference sequence). The CDR3 contains 12 residues. The variable domain in full, completed from reference TRBV19 and TRBJ1-2, reads DGGITQSPKYLFRKEGQNVTLSCEQNLNHDAMYWYRQDPGQGLRLIYYSQIVNDFQKGDIAEGYSVSREKKESFPLTVTSAQKNPTAFYLCASSLYRESYTFGSGTRLTVV.

This clone was found many times. This chain uses TRBV5-1 with TRBJ2-7; 9 bases align to TRBD1. The CDR3 runs 14 residues. J was trimmed by 5 bases and V by 4 bases; bases with no gene match: 7. The germline CDR1 and CDR2 sequences are SGHRS and YFSETQ. CDR3 in DNA: TGCGCCAGCAGCGAGGGGACAGGGTACGACGAGCAGTACTTC. Translation: CASSEGTGYDEQYF.

The rearrangement uses TRBV6-6 and TRBJ2-1; 10 nucleotides match TRBD2. V lost 5 bases to trimming and J lost 4 bases; unmatched junction nucleotides: 8. The length of the CDR3 is 16 residues. The germline V gene encodes CDR1 MNHNY and CDR2 SVGAGI (reference sequence). CDR3 region: CASSARSGGAYNEQFF. CDR3 coding DNA: TGTGCCAGCAGTGCGAGGAGCGGGGGGGCATACAATGAGCAGTTCTTC.

The gene calls are TRBV7-6 and TRBJ1-1, with unresolved D. The V gene lost 1 base and the J gene lost 2 bases, with 14 bases spanning the gap. Germline CDR1 and CDR2: SGHVS and FNYEAQ. The CDR3 covers 16 residues. The CDR3 nucleotides are TGTGCCAGCAGCTTAGAGGGAGCCGGATACAACACTGAAGCTTTCTTT. Translating gives CASSLEGAGYNTEAFF.

The gene calls are TRBV9 and TRBJ1-3; D possibly corresponds to TRBD1 (6 bases). Germline V gene data show CDR1 as SGDLS and CDR2 as YYNGEE. This CDR3 spans 16 amino acids. Between the trimmed V and J ends, which lost 4 bases and 0 bases, there was a span of 14 bases. The CDR3 DNA reads TGTGCCAGCAGCCTCCGGGGGGACAACTCTGGAAACACCATATATTTT. This translates into CASSLRGDNSGNTIYF. Full variable domain (rest looked up from reference TRBV9 and TRBJ1-3): DSGVTQTPKHLITATGQRVTLRCSPRSGDLSVYWYQQSLDQGLQFLIQYYNGEERAKGNILERFSAQQFPDLHSELNLSSLELGDSALYFCASSLRGDNSGNTIYFGEGSWLTVV.

V and J are TRBV18 and TRBJ2-7; possibly TRBD1 for D (6 bases). The CDR3 covers 14 residues. The ends were cut back, 5 bases at V and 2 bases at J, with 13 bases in the middle. Per the germline V gene, CDR1 is KGHSH and CDR2 is LQKENI. The CDR3 DNA reads as TGTGCCAGCTCAGTCGGACAGAAGCCCTACGAGCAGTACTTC. As protein: CASSVGQKPYEQYF.

The chain is built from TRBV7-6 and TRBJ2-7; TRBD1 agrees at 7 bases. The germline V gene encodes CDR1 SGHVS and CDR2 FNYEAQ. The CDR3 sequence is 13 residues long. V shed 4 bases, J shed 6 bases, and the junction held 6 bases outside the gene matches. In DNA, the CDR3 is TGTGCCAGCAGCTACCGACAGGGTCCCGAGCAGTACTTC. Amino acid sequence: CASSYRQGPEQYF.

This chain joins TRBV10-3 and TRBJ2-5; TRBD1 agrees at 7 bases. CDR1 and CDR2 from the germline V gene are ENHRY and SYGVKD. The junction had 10 bases not matched to a gene; V was cut back by 7 bases and J by 5 bases. The CDR3 runs to 14 residues. For the CDR3, the DNA is TGTGCCATCAACCATGAGGGGGCCGGGGAGACCCAGTACTTC. Encoded protein: CAINHEGAGETQYF.

The chain couples TRBV28 to TRBJ2-7; TRBD2 agrees at 8 bases. Trimming cost V 4 bases and J 5 bases; bases outside gene matches: 10. The germline V gene encodes CDR1 MDHEN and CDR2 SYDVKM. The CDR3 is 15 residues long. The CDR3 loop reads CASSSLNGRAHEQYF. The CDR3 DNA sequence: TGTGCCAGCAGTTCACTTAACGGGAGGGCCCACGAGCAGTACTTC.

This clone has just a few counts. The V call is TRBV30, the J call TRBJ1-2, with a weak D call TRBD1 (6 bases). This CDR3 comprises 12 residues. Germline CDR1 reads GTSNPN; CDR2 reads SVGIG (reference sequence). V lost 8 bases and J lost 8, with 18 bases in between. The CDR3 is CARMTGLGGYTF. CDR3 nucleotides: TGTGCCCGGATGACAGGATTAGGCGGCTACACCTTC.

The rearrangement uses TRBV6-1 and TRBJ1-2; D gene uncertain. In germline, CDR1 is MNHNS, CDR2 SASEGT. Trimming took 4 bases from V and 4 from J, leaving 7 bases between them. There are 12 residues in the CDR3. CDR3 amino acids: CASSGNGYGYTF. DNA of the CDR3: TGTGCCAGCAGTGGAAACGGCTATGGCTACACCTTC.

This sequence joins TRBV27 and TRBJ1-6; 9 nucleotides match TRBD1. The CDR3 extends over 13 amino acids. V shed 6 bases and J 8 bases; nucleotides not matched to a gene: 2. The V gene's germline CDR1 is MNHEY and CDR2 SMNVEV (reference sequence). CDR3 protein: CASRDRGYSPLHF. The CDR3 nucleotides are TGTGCCAGCAGGGACAGGGGTTATTCACCCCTCCACTTT.

The chain recombines TRBV5-1 with TRBJ2-5; 8 bases fit TRBD1. Per germline, CDR1 SGHRS and CDR2 YFSETQ. The CDR3 consists of 14 residues. Trimming removed 6 bases from V and 6 bases from J; junction bases left unmatched: 10. The CDR3 nucleotides are TGCGCCAGCACCCCTGGGCGGACAGGGAAGACCCAGTACTTC. Translation gives CASTPGRTGKTQYF.

This clone was detected only once. CDR3 DNA sequence: TGTGCCAGCAGCCCGCTAGCGGGGGGGCATTGGGAGACCCAGTACTTC. Translation: CASSPLAGGHWETQYF. V is TRBV7-3 and J is TRBJ2-5; 12 nucleotides line up with TRBD2. Germline values: CDR1 SGHTA, CDR2 FQGTGA. The CDR3 is 16 residues long. The trim removed 5 bases at V and 5 bases at J, leaving 9 bases unmatched.

The genes are TRBV11-2 and TRBJ1-2, with 9 bases aligning to TRBD1. Losses at the gene ends were 5 bases for V and 9 bases for J; bases not matched to a gene: 7. The CDR3 contains 13 residues. Germline V gene lookup returns CDR1 SGHAT and CDR2 FQNNGV. The CDR3 sequence: CASSAGQGRSYTF. The CDR3 DNA reads as TGTGCCAGCAGCGCGGGACAGGGTAGGAGCTACACCTTC.

The chain uses TRBV5-4 and TRBJ2-1, with D possibly being TRBD2 (6 bases). This CDR3 comprises 18 residues. V was cut by 6 bases and J by 0 bases, with 22 bases left in between. Germline V gene data show CDR1 as SGHNT and CDR2 as YYREEE (reference sequence). The CDR3 nucleotides are TGTGCCAGCACTTGGGCGACGTCGCGGGGTACCTCCTACAATGAGCAGTTCTTC. This codes for CASTWATSRGTSYNEQFF.

The chain combines TRBV30 with TRBJ1-6; 7 nucleotides match TRBD1. Germline CDR1 reads GTSNPN; CDR2 reads SVGIG (reference sequence). Trimming removed 7 bases from V and 10 bases from J; junction bases left unmatched: 10. The CDR3 loop spans 13 amino acids. The DNA for the CDR3 is TGTGCCTCCCACGACAGGGTTGGGTCACCCCTCCACTTT. This sequence encodes CASHDRVGSPLHF.